This T cell receptor (beta chain) was sequenced in a study of blood T cell repertoires in COVID-19. Study-wide background: The cDNA or gDNA used as material had been derived from T cells, B-cell-depleted T cells, or PBMCs.

As processed by the authors: Reference gene primer amplification in the assay estimated nucleated cell counts. Generated by immunoSEQ multiplex PCR, the TCRdb table keeps only in-frame clones and is missing some. V and J calls and clone size come straight from that table; D and trimming were deduced from the DNA. The sample lists approximately 260,000 clones, nearly 90% occurring once. V lost 0 bases to trimming and J lost 3 bases, with 13 bases between them. Germline V CDR1 and CDR2: SGDLS, YYNGEE. CDR3 length: 16 residues. The sequence was collected from a woman in her fifties or sixties with COVID-19, enrolled during active disease. Specimen: peripheral blood. This rearrangement joins TRBV9 to TRBJ2-1; D is possibly TRBD1 (8 bases). Here the CDR3 reads CASSVAGGGGYNEQFF. The DNA for the CDR3 is TGTGCCAGCAGCGTAGCAGGGGGCGGGGGCTACAATGAGCAGTTCTTC.